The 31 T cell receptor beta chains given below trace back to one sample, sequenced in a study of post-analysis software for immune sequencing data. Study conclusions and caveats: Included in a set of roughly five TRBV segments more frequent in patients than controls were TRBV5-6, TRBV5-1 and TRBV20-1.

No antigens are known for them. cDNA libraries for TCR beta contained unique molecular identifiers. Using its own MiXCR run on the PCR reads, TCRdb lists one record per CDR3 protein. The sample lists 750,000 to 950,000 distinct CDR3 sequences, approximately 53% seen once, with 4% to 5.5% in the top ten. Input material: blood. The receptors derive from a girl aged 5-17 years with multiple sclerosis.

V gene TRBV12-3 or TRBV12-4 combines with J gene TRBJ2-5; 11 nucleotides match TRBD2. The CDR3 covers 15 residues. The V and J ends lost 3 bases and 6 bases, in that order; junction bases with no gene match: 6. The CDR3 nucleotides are TGTGCCAGCAGTTTGGTAGCGGGGGGGCAACAGACCCAGTACTTC. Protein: CASSLVAGGQQTQYF.

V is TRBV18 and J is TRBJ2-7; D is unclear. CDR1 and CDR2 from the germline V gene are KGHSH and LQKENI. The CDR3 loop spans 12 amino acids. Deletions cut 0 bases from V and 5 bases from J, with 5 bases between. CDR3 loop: CASSPPTDEQYF. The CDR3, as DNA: TGTGCCAGCTCACCACCGACGGACGAGCAGTACTTC.

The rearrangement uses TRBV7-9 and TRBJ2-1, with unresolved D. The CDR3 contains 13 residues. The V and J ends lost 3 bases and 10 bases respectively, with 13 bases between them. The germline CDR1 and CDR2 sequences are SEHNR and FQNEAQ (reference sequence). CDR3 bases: TGTGCCAGCAGCTTTTGGCCTCTCTACGAGCAGTTCTTC. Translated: CASSFWPLYEQFF.

The CDR3 coding sequence is TGCAGTGCTGCCAGCGGAGAGCAGTACTTC. It encodes CSAASGEQYF. The rearrangement links TRBV20-1 to TRBJ2-4; D perhaps matches TRBD2 (5 bases). V lost 5 bases and J 13 bases, leaving 12 bases between the germline ends. The germline V gene encodes CDR1 DFQATT and CDR2 SNEGSKA (reference sequence). The CDR3 consists of 10 residues.

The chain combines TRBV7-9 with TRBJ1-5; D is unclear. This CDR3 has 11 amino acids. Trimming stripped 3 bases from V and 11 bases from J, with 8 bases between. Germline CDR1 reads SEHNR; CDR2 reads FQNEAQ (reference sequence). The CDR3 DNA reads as TGTGCCAGCAGCTTCTTGGAGACCCAGCATTTT. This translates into CASSFLETQHF.

In nucleotides, the CDR3 is TGCAGCGTTCGGGGAGTTTTGAACTATGGCTACACCTTC. It translates to CSVRGVLNYGYTF. The V and J genes are TRBV29-1 and TRBJ1-2; the D is unclear. The V end lost 5 bases, the J end lost 2 bases, and 12 bases lay between the germline ends. There are 13 residues in the CDR3. Germline lookup yields CDR1 SQVTM and CDR2 ANQGSEA.

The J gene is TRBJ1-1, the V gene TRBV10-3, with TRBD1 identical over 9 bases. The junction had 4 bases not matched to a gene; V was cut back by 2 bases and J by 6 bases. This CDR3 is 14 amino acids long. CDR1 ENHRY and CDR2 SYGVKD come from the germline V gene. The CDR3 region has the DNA TGTGCCATCAGTGAGCCCGGGACAGGGTCTGAAGCTTTCTTT. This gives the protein CAISEPGTGSEAFF.

The CDR3 nucleotides read TGTGCCAGCGGTCTAGTAGGGTTGAACACTGAAGCTTTCTTT. Translation gives CASGLVGLNTEAFF. J is TRBJ1-1 and V is TRBV12-3 or TRBV12-4, with D uncertain. Deletions cut 8 bases from V and 0 bases from J, with 13 bases between. This CDR3 has 14 residues.

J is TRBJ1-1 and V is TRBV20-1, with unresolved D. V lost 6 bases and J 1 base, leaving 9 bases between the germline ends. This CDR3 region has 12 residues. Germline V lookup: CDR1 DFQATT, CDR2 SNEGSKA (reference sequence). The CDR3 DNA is TGCAGTGCCTACTTGGGGAACACTGAAGCTTTCTTT. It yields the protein CSAYLGNTEAFF.

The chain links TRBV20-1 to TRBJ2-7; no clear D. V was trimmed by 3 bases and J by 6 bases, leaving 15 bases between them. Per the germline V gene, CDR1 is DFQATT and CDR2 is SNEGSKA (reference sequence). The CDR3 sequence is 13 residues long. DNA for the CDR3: TGCAGTGCTAGCGCCGTCCGGGTTGGCGAGCAGTACTTC. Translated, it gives CSASAVRVGEQYF.

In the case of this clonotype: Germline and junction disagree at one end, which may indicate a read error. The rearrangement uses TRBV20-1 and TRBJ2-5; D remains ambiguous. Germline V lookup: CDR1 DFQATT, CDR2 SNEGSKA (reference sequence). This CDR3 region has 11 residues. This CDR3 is CSVSSQEAQYF. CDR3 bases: TGCAGTGTTTCCTCCCAAGAGGCCCAGTACTTC.

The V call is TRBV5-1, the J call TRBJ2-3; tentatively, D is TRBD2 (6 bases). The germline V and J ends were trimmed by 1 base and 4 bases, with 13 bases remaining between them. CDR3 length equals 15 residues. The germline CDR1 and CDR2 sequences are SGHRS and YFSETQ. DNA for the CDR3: TGCGCCAGCAGCTTGAAGGGAGGTCACGCAGATACGCAGTATTTT. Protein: CASSLKGGHADTQYF.

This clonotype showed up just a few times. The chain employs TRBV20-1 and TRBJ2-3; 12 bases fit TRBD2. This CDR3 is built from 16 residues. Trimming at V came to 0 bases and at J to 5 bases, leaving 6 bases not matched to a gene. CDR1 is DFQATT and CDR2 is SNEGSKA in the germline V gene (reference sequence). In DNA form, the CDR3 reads TGCAGTGCTAGAGATTCGACTAGCGGGAGAGTAGATACGCAGTATTTT. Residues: CSARDSTSGRVDTQYF.

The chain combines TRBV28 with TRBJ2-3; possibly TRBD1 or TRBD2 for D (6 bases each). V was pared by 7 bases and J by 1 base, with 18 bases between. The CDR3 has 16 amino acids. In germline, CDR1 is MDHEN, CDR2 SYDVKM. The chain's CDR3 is CASNSPGGSGTDTQYF. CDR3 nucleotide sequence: TGTGCCAGCAATTCCCCCGGGGGCTCGGGCACAGATACGCAGTATTTT.

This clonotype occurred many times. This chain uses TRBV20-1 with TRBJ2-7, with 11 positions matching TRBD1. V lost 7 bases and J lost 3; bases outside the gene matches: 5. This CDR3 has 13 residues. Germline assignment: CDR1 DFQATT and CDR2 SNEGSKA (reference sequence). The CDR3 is CSVGTGGIYEQYF. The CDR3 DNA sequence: TGCAGTGTCGGGACAGGGGGTATCTACGAGCAGTACTTC.

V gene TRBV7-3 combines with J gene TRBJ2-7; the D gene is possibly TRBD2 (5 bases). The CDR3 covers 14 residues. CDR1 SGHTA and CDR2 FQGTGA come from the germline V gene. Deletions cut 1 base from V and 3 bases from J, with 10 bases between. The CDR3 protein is CASSLRSSNYEQYF. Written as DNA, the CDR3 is TGTGCCAGCAGCTTAAGGTCTAGCAACTACGAGCAGTACTTC.

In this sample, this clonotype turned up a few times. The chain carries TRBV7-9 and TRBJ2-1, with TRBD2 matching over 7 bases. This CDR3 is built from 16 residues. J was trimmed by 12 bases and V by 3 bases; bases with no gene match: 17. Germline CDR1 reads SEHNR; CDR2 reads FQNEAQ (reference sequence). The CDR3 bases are TGTGCCAGCAGCTTCGGCCCTCGGGGGGATTACAAGGTGCAGTTCTTC. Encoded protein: CASSFGPRGDYKVQFF.

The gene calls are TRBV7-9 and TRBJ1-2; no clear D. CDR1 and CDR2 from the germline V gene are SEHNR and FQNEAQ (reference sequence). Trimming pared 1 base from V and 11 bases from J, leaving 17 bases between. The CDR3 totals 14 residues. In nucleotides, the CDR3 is TGTGCCAGCAGCTTAGAGGCGCCCCCCACGTCATACACCTTC. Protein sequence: CASSLEAPPTSYTF.

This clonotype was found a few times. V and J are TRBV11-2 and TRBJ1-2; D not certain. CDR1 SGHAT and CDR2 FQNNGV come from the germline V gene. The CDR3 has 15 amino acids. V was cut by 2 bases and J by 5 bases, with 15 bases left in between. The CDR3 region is CASSLKDPPTYGYTF. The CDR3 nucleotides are TGTGCCAGCAGCTTAAAGGATCCCCCGACATATGGCTACACCTTC.

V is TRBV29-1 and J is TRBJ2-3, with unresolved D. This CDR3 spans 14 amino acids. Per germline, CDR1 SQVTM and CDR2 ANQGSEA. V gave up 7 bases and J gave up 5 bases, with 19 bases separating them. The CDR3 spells CSANSAINIDTQYF. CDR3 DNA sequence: TGCAGCGCAAACAGTGCCATAAACATAGATACGCAGTATTTT.

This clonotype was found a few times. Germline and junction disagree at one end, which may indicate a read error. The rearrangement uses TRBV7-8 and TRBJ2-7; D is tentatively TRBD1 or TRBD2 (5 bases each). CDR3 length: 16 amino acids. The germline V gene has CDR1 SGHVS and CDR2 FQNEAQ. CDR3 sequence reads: CASSLAGTDPSYEQYF. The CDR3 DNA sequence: TGTGCCAGCAGCCTAGCCGGGACCGACCCCTCCTACGAGCAGTACTTC.

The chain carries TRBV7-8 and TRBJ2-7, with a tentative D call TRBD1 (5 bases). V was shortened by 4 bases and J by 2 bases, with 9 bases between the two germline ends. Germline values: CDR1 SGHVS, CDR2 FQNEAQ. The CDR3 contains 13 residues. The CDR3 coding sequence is TGTGCCAGCAGCTCACAGGTTACCTACGAGCAGTACTTC. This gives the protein CASSSQVTYEQYF. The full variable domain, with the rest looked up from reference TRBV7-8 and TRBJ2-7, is GAGVSQSPRYKVAKRGQDVALRCDPISGHVSLFWYQQALGQGPEFLTYFQNEAQLDKSGLPSDRFFAERPEGSVSTLKIQRTQQEDSAVYLCASSSQVTYEQYFGPGTRLTVT.

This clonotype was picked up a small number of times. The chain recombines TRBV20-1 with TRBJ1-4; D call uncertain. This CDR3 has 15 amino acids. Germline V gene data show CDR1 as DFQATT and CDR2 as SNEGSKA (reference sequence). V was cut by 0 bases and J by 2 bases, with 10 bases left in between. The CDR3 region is CSAREQARTNEKLFF. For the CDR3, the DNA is TGCAGTGCTAGAGAGCAGGCGAGGACTAATGAAAAACTGTTTTTT.

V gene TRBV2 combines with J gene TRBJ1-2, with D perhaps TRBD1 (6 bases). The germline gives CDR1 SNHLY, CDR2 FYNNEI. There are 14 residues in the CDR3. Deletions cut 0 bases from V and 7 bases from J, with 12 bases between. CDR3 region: CASSEAGTGAGYTF. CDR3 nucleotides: TGTGCCAGCAGTGAAGCCGGGACGGGGGCTGGCTACACCTTC. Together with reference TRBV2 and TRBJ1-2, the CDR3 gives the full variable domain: EPEVTQTPSHQVTQMGQEVILRCVPISNHLYFYWYRQILGQKVEFLVSFYNNEISEKSEIFDDQFSVERPDGSNFTLKIRSTKLEDSAMYFCASSEAGTGAGYTFGSGTRLTVV.

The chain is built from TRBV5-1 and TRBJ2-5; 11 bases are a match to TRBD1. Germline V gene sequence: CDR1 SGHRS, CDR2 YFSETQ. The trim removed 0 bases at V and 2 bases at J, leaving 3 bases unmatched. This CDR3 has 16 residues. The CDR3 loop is CASSLAWDRGQETQYF. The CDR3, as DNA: TGCGCCAGCAGCTTGGCATGGGACAGGGGGCAAGAGACCCAGTACTTC. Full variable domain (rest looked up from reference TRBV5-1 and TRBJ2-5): KAGVTQTPRYLIKTRGQQVTLSCSPISGHRSVSWYQQTPGQGLQFLFEYFSETQRNKGNFPGRFSGRQFSNSRSEMNVSTLELGDSALYLCASSLAWDRGQETQYFGPGTRLLVL.

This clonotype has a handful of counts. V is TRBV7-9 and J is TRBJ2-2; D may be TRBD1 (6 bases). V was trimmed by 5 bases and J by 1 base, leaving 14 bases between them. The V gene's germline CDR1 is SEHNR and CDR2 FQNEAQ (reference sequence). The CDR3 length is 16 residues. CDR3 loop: CASSPSGTQNTGELFF. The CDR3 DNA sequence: TGTGCCAGCAGCCCCTCCGGGACACAGAACACCGGGGAGCTGTTTTTT.

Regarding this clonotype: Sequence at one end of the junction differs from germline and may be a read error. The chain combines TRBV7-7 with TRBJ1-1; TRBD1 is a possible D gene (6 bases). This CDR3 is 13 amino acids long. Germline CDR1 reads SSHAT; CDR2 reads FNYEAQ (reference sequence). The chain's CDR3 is CASSLGQFTEAFF. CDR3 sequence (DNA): TGTGCTAGCAGCTTAGGACAGTTCACTGAAGCTTTCTTT.

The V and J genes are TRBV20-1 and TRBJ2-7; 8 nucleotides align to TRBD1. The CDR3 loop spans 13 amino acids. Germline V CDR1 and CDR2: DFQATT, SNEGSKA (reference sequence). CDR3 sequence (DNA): TGCAGCATTTCGGACAGGGTTACCTACGAGCAGTACTTC. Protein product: CSISDRVTYEQYF.

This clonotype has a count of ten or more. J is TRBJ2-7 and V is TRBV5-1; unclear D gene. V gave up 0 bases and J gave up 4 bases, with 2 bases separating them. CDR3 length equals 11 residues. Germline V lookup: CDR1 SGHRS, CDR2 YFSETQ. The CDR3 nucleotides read TGCGCCAGCAGCTTGGAATACGAGCAGTACTTC. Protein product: CASSLEYEQYF.

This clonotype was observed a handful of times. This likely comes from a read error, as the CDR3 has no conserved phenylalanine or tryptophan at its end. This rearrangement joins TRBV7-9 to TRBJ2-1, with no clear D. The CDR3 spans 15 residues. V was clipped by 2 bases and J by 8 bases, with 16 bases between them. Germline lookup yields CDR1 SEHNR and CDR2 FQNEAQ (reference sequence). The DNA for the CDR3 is TGTGCCAGCAGCTTACCGGTAGCCATGGACGATGAGCAGTTCTTA. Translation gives CASSLPVAMDDEQFL.

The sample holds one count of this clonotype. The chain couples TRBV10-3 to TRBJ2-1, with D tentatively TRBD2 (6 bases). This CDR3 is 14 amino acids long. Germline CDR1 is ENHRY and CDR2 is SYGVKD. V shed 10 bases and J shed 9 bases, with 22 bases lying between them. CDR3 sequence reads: CATKASSKGLEQFF. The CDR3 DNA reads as TGTGCCACTAAGGCTTCTAGCAAGGGACTTGAGCAGTTCTTC.